The 6 T cell receptor beta chains below were found in one sample sequenced in a study of cytomegalovirus exposure and HLA in healthy donors. The PCR had 60 Vbeta and 13 Jbeta primers. The assay was immunoSEQ multiplex PCR, and TCRdb's table has in-frame clones only and misses some. Here the sample spans roughly 230,000 clones, roughly 78% being singletons. Sequenced sample: PBMCs. These receptors all stem from a boy between 10 and 17 years old in good health and CMV-seronegative.

The rearrangement uses TRBV7-2 and TRBJ1-2; D possibly corresponds to TRBD1 (5 bases). The CDR3 contains 16 residues. V was shortened by 3 bases and J by 4 bases, with 18 bases between the two germline ends. CDR1 SGHTA and CDR2 FQGNSA come from the germline V gene. The CDR3 DNA reads TGTGCCAGCAGCTTGCCCCCCGGTGGTAGGGGCTATGGCTACACCTTC. Protein: CASSLPPGGRGYGYTF.

The rearrangement joins TRBV5-1 to TRBJ1-1, with D tentatively TRBD1 (6 bases). CDR1 SGHRS and CDR2 YFSETQ come from the germline V gene. The CDR3 has 17 amino acids. V lost 0 bases and J 0 bases, leaving 15 bases between the germline ends. DNA of the CDR3: TGCGCCAGCAGCTTGGGGATTATGGACAGCTTGAACACTGAAGCTTTCTTT. This codes for CASSLGIMDSLNTEAFF.

J is TRBJ2-3 and V is TRBV9; TRBD2 matches 11 bases. V dropped 3 bases and J dropped 4; count of bases not matched to a gene: 4. The CDR3 totals 15 residues. Germline V CDR1 and CDR2: SGDLS, YYNGEE. The CDR3 DNA reads TGTGCCAGCAGCGCACTAGCGGGGGTCTCAGATACGCAGTATTTT. Protein sequence: CASSALAGVSDTQYF.

The V gene is TRBV5-1, the J gene TRBJ2-4; 8 nucleotides align to TRBD2. The CDR3 contains 19 residues. V was pared by 4 bases and J by 2 bases, with 17 bases of the junction left unmatched. The V gene's germline CDR1 is SGHRS and CDR2 YFSETQ. CDR3 in DNA: TGCGCCAGCAGCGGAGATTGGGTGGCGGGGGGCCGTCCCAAAAACATTCAGTACTTC. Translating gives CASSGDWVAGGRPKNIQYF.

The rearrangement uses TRBV7-2 and TRBJ1-2, with D perhaps matching TRBD1 (5 bases). This CDR3 spans 18 amino acids. Trimming removed 1 base from V and 0 bases from J, with 18 bases in between. Per germline, CDR1 SGHTA and CDR2 FQGNSA. CDR3 in amino acids: CASSLGSRQGRTNYGYTF. DNA of the CDR3: TGTGCCAGCAGCTTAGGTTCTCGGCAGGGCCGTACTAACTATGGCTACACCTTC.

This clone was observed once. The rearrangement joins TRBV10-1 to TRBJ1-5; D is unresolved. The CDR3 sequence is 14 residues long. Trimming removed 5 bases at V and 8 bases at J, with 16 bases between. The germline V gene encodes CDR1 WNHNN and CDR2 SYGVQD (reference sequence). CDR3 loop: CASSQAPKPEPQHF. CDR3 nucleotide sequence: TGCGCCAGCAGTCAGGCACCTAAACCCGAGCCCCAGCATTTT.